This T cell receptor beta chain was documented in a study of cytomegalovirus exposure and HLA in healthy donors. Study results and caveats: Common viral pathogens seemed, in a later analysis, to connect with several of the most significant clusters. As a later analysis revealed, most CMV-associated TCR beta chains appeared HLA-restricted.

Trimming shortened V by 2 bases and J by 7 bases, and 19 bases separated the two germline ends. The CDR3 loop spans 16 amino acids. Germline CDR1 SGHTA, CDR2 FQGNSA. Healthy bone marrow donors formed the donor group. The PCR used 60 Vbeta and 13 Jbeta primers. Generated by immunoSEQ multiplex PCR, the TCRdb table keeps only in-frame clones and is missing some. The profile shows 120,000 to 150,000 clones, just under 85% of them singletons. With regard to this clone: Its target is not known.

Sample: PBMCs. The chain is built from TRBV7-2 and TRBJ2-3; D unresolved. The origin of this receptor is a man in his forties or fifties in good health and CMV-seropositive. CDR3 sequence reads: CASSLNRPPIANTQYF. The CDR3 DNA is TGTGCCAGCAGCTTAAACCGGCCTCCAATAGCAAATACGCAGTATTTT.